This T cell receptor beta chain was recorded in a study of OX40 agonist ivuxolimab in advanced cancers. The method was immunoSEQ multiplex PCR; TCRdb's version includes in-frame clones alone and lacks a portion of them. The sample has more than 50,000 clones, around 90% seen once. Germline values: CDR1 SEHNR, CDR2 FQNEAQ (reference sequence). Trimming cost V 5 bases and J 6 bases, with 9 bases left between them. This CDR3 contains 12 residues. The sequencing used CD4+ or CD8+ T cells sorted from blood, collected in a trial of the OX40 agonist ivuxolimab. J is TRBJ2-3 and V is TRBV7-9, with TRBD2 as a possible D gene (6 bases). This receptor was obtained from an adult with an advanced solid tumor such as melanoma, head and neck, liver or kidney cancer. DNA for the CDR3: TGTGCCAGCAGCCCGACTAGTGATACGCAGTATTTT. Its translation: CASSPTSDTQYF.